This T cell receptor beta chain was obtained from a study of shared clonotypes between healthy human individuals. Libraries were prepared by immunoSEQ multiplex PCR; TCRdb keeps only in-frame clonotypes and omits some of them. The sample contains some 2,000,000 clones, around 95% of which appear only once. The length of the CDR3 is 15 residues. Looked up from germline, CDR1 is LNHDA and CDR2 is SQIVND (reference sequence). Between the trimmed V and J ends, which lost 5 bases and 5 bases, there was a span of 13 bases. Sequencing was done on a sample of naive CD4+ T cells sorted from blood. Subset denoted: CD45RA+ positively selected. The clonotype comes from a man aged 18 to 30 in good health. The chain recombines TRBV19 with TRBJ1-6; D not resolved. The CDR3 nucleotides read TGTGCCAGTAGTCCACAACCAGGCCATAATTCACCCCTCCACTTT. This codes for CASSPQPGHNSPLHF.